These T cell receptor beta chains were read from a single sample in a study of T cell repertoires in cytomegalovirus infection. TCRdb recomputed calls from the reads with MiXCR, one row per CDR3 protein. This sample has around 320,000 distinct CDR3 sequences, with more than 8% found just once. Sequencing used PBMCs. The receptors originated from a human donor in good health (CMV status not recorded). Some clones in this sample may be carry-over from other donors' samples. Each CDR3 is given with its conserved first and last residue. A D gene is named only where the DNA matches it firmly. Some rows mark clone size as missing; the rest say once, few, many or name a class of expanded clone.

j_call v_call cdr3_length d_call clone_size cdr3_nt cdr3_aa
TRBJ1-5 TRBV6-6 15 - - TGTGCCAGCGCCGCGGGCAGGTATAGCAATCAGCCCCAGCATTTT CASAAGRYSNQPQHF
TRBJ1-2 TRBV7-2 15 TRBD1 many TGTGCCAGCAGCTTAGCCAGGGGGGTTAACTATGGCTACACCTTC CASSLARGVNYGYTF
TRBJ1-4 TRBV7-2 14 - many TGTGCCAGCAGCTTACACGGGCTTAAGGAAAAACTGTTTTTT CASSLHGLKEKLFF
TRBJ2-3 TRBV7-2 14 TRBD2 many TGTGCCAGCAGCTCACTAGCGGGGGGCGGTACGCAGTATTTT CASSSLAGGGTQYF
TRBJ1-1 TRBV11-2 14 - - TGTGCCAGCAGCTTAGTCGCGAGGAACACTGAAGCTTTCTTT CASSLVARNTEAFF
TRBJ1-2 TRBV29-1 12 TRBD1 many TGCAGCGTCGGGACAGGGAACTATGGCTACACCTTC CSVGTGNYGYTF
TRBJ2-3 TRBV18 16 - few TGTGCCAGCTCAAGTAATTCGAAGAGGAGGACAGATACGCAGTATTTT CASSSNSKRRTDTQYF
TRBJ1-5 TRBV7-2 14 - many TGTGCCAGCAGCACGGACGGAGGAAATCAGCCCCAGCATTTT CASSTDGGNQPQHF
TRBJ2-3 TRBV5-4 15 - - TGTGCCAGCAGCTTGGGCGGGGCGTCCGGGACTACGCAGTATTTT CASSLGGASGTTQYF
TRBJ1-2 TRBV24-1 15 - - TGTGCCACCAGTGATGGCCCCCATACTAACTATGGCTACACCTTC CATSDGPHTNYGYTF
TRBJ1-1 TRBV4-3 15 - - TGCGCCAGCAGCCAAGCCCTCGGAGGGTACACTGAAGCTTTCTTT CASSQALGGYTEAFF
TRBJ2-1 TRBV20-1 14 TRBD2 many TGCAGTGCTAGAGACCCGCAGCGGGAGATTGAGCAGTTCTTC CSARDPQREIEQFF
TRBJ2-7 TRBV6-1 12 - few TGTGCCAGCAGGTATGGGACCAACGAGCAGTACTTC CASRYGTNEQYF
TRBJ2-3 TRBV7-2 17 - - TGTGCCAGCAGCTTAGCGGGTCGGGAGCCACGCACAGATACGCAGTATTTT CASSLAGREPRTDTQYF
TRBJ2-6 TRBV7-2 18 TRBD1 many TGTGCCAGCAGCTTAGGACAGGGGGCGGCTAAAGGGGCCAACGTCCTGACTTTC CASSLGQGAAKGANVLTF
TRBJ2-7 TRBV5-5 15 TRBD2 - TGTGCCAGCAGCTTGACAGGACTAGCGGTCTACGAGCAGTACTTC CASSLTGLAVYEQYF
TRBJ1-5 TRBV19 11 - - TGTGCCAGTAGAAGAGACGGGTCCCAGCATTTT CASRRDGSQHF
TRBJ1-6 TRBV20-1 16 - few TGCAGTGCTAGGGGGGGAACAGGGATTGCCAATTCACCCCTCCACTTT CSARGGTGIANSPLHF
TRBJ1-1 TRBV12-3/TRBV12-4 14 - few TGTGCCAGCAGTTGGGGACTCTTTAACACTGAAGCTTTCTTT CASSWGLFNTEAFF
TRBJ2-3 TRBV3-1 14 - few TGTGCCAGCAGCCTCGAGGGCTACACAGATACGCAGTATTTT CASSLEGYTDTQYF
TRBJ1-2 TRBV5-6 16 - - TGTGCCAGCGACCGAAGGGGACGACAACCAAACTATGGCTACACCTTC CASDRRGRQPNYGYTF
TRBJ1-2 TRBV20-1 15 - few TGCAGTGCTAGAGATCGAGTGAGGCAGGTCCATGGCTACACCTTC CSARDRVRQVHGYTF
TRBJ2-4 TRBV6-2/TRBV6-3 16 - - TGTGCCAGCAGCGGCGAACAGGGTCGTACCAAAAACATTCAGTACTTC CASSGEQGRTKNIQYF
TRBJ1-3 TRBV28 15 TRBD1 many TGTGCCAGCACTCGAACAGGGGGCGAGCGAAACACCATATATTTT CASTRTGGERNTIYF
TRBJ2-3 TRBV7-2 14 - - TGTGCCAGCAGAACTCGACTAGGCACAGATACGCAGTATTTT CASRTRLGTDTQYF
TRBJ2-2 TRBV7-2 16 - many TGTGCCAGCAGCTTAACACATCCACTAAACACCGGGGAGCTGTTTTTT CASSLTHPLNTGELFF
TRBJ1-2 TRBV7-2 13 - many TGTGCCAGCAGCTTAGGGACATCGGATGGCTACACCTTC CASSLGTSDGYTF
TRBJ2-7 TRBV18 14 - many TGTGCCAGCTCACCCTCAATTGTCGTTAACGAGCAGTACTTC CASSPSIVVNEQYF
TRBJ2-7 TRBV7-6 12 - many TGTGCCAGCAGCTTGGAGCCCTACGAGCAGTACTTC CASSLEPYEQYF
TRBJ1-1 TRBV4-2 11 - - TGTGCCAGCAGCCAAGATAGCCGAGCTTTCTTT CASSQDSRAFF
TRBJ1-3 TRBV7-9 16 TRBD1 few TGTGCCAGCAGTCACGGACAGGCCTACTCTGGAAACACCATATATTTT CASSHGQAYSGNTIYF
TRBJ2-3 TRBV20-1 15 - few TGCAGTGCTAGAGAGGGGCGGGTGAGCACAGATACGCAGTATTTT CSAREGRVSTDTQYF
TRBJ2-1 TRBV12-3/TRBV12-4 18 TRBD2 many TGTGCCAGCAGTCGCCAGGGACTAGCGGGGGGCCTCTACAATGAGCAGTTCTTC CASSRQGLAGGLYNEQFF